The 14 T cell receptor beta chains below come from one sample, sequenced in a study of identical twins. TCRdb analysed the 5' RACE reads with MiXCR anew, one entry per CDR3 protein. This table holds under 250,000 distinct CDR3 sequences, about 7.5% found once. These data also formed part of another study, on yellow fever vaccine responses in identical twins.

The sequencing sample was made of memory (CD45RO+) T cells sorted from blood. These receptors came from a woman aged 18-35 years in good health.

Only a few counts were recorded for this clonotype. The CDR3 loop reads CASRIQINEKLFF. The CDR3 nucleotides read TGTGCCAGCAGAATACAGATTAATGAAAAACTGTTTTTT. V gene TRBV2 combines with J gene TRBJ1-4; D uncertain. CDR3 length equals 13 residues. The V end lost 6 bases, the J end lost 4 bases, and 9 bases lay between the germline ends. The germline V gene encodes CDR1 SNHLY and CDR2 FYNNEI.

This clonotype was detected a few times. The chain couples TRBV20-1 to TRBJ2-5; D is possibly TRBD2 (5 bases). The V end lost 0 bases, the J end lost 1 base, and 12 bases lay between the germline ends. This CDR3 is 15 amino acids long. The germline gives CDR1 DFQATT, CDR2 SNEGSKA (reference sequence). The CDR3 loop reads CSARESRRAQETQYF. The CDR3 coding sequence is TGCAGTGCTAGAGAAAGTAGGCGGGCCCAAGAGACCCAGTACTTC.

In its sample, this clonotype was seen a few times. CDR3 nucleotide sequence: TGTGCCAGCAGCTTAGTTGCAGGTCACCGGGAGCTGTTTTTT. Translated: CASSLVAGHRELFF. J is TRBJ2-2 and V is TRBV11-2; the D is unclear. The CDR3 consists of 14 residues. Germline values: CDR1 SGHAT, CDR2 FQNNGV. Trimming took 1 base from V and 9 from J, leaving 12 bases between them.

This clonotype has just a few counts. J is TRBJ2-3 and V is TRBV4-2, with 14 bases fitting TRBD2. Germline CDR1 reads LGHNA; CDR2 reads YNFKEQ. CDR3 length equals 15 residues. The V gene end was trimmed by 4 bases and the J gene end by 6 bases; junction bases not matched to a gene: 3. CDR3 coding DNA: TGTGCCAGCAGCCCCGGGACTAGCGGGAGCGATACGCAGTATTTT. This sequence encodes CASSPGTSGSDTQYF.

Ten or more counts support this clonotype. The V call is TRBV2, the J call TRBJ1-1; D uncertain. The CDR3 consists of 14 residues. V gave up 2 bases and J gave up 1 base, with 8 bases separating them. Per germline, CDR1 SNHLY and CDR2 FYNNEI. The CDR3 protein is CASSELRKNTEAFF. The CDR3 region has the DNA TGTGCCAGCAGTGAACTCAGGAAGAACACTGAAGCTTTCTTT.

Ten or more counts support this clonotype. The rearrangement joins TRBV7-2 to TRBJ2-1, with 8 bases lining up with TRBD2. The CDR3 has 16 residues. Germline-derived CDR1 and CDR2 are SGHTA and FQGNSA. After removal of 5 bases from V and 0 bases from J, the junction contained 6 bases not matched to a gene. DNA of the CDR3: TGTGCCAGCAGCCGAGGACTAGCAAGCTCCTACAATGAGCAGTTCTTC. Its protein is CASSRGLASSYNEQFF.

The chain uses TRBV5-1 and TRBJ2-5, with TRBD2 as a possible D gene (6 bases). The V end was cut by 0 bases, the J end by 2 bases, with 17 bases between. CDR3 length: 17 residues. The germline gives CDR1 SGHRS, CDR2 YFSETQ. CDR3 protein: CASSLAAGIRGQETQYF. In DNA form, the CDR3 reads TGCGCCAGCAGCTTGGCCGCTGGAATCCGGGGGCAAGAGACCCAGTACTTC. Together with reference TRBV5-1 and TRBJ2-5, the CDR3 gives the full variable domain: KAGVTQTPRYLIKTRGQQVTLSCSPISGHRSVSWYQQTPGQGLQFLFEYFSETQRNKGNFPGRFSGRQFSNSRSEMNVSTLELGDSALYLCASSLAAGIRGQETQYFGPGTRLLVL.

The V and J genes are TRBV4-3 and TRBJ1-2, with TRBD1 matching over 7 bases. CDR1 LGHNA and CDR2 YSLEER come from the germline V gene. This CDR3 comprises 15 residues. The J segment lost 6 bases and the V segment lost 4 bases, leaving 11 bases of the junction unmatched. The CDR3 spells CASSPGTEPRDGYTF. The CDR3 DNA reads TGCGCCAGCAGCCCGGGGACAGAGCCGAGGGATGGCTACACCTTC.

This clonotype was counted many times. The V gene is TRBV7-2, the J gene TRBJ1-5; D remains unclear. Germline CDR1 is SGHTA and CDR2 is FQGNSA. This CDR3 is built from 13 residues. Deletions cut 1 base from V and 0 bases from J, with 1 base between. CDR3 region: CASSLDSNQPQHF. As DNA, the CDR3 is TGTGCCAGCAGCTTAGATAGCAATCAGCCCCAGCATTTT.

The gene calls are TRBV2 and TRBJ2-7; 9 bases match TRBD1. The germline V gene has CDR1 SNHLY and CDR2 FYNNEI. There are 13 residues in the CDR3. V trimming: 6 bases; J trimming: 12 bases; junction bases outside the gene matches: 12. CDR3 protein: CASSANTGGLRYF. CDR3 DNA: TGTGCCAGCAGCGCCAATACAGGGGGCCTAAGGTACTTC. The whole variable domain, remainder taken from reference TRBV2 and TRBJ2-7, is EPEVTQTPSHQVTQMGQEVILRCVPISNHLYFYWYRQILGQKVEFLVSFYNNEISEKSEIFDDQFSVERPDGSNFTLKIRSTKLEDSAMYFCASSANTGGLRYFGPGTRLTVT.

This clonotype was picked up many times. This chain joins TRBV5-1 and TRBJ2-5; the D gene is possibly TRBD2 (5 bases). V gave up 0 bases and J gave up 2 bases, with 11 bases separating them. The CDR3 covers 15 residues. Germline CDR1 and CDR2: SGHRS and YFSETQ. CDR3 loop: CASSLGGVWQETQYF. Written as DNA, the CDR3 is TGCGCCAGCAGCTTGGGGGGAGTTTGGCAAGAGACCCAGTACTTC. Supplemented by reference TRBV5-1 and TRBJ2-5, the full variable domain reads KAGVTQTPRYLIKTRGQQVTLSCSPISGHRSVSWYQQTPGQGLQFLFEYFSETQRNKGNFPGRFSGRQFSNSRSEMNVSTLELGDSALYLCASSLGGVWQETQYFGPGTRLLVL.

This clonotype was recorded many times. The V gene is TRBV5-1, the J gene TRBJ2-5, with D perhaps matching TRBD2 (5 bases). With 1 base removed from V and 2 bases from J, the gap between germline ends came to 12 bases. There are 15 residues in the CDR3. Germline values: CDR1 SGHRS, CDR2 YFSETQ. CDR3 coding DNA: TGCGCCAGCAGCTTGAGGTCTAGCAATCAAGAGACCCAGTACTTC. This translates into CASSLRSSNQETQYF.

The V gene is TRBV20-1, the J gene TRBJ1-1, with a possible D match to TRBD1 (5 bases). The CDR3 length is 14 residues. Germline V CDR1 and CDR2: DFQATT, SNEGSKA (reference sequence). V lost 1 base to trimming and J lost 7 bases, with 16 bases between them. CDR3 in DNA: TGCAGTGCTAGAGTGCCCGCCGGGACGGGTGAAGCTTTCTTT. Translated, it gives CSARVPAGTGEAFF.

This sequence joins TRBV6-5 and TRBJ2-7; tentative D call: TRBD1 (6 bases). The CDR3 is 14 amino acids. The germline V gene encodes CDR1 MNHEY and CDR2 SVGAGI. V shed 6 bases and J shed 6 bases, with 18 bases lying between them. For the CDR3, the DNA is TGTGCCAGCAGCTATAAAAGTTTGGGGGCCGAGCAGTACTTC. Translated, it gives CASSYKSLGAEQYF.